These 8 T cell receptor beta chains share one sample of origin, sequenced in a study of blood T cell repertoires in COVID-19. Sequencing was performed with immunoSEQ multiplex PCR; in TCRdb, only in-frame clones are kept and a portion is missing. Here the sample spans about 110,000 clones, approximately 90% being singletons. The sample consisted of peripheral blood. These receptor sequences come from a human donor in a cohort sampled during active COVID-19.

The chain carries TRBV7-9 and TRBJ1-3; D ambiguous. The germline V gene has CDR1 SEHNR and CDR2 FQNEAQ (reference sequence). V was shortened by 5 bases and J by 6 bases, with 5 bases between the two germline ends. The CDR3 spans 11 residues. CDR3 nucleotide sequence: TGTGCCAGCAGCCCCCAAAACACCATATATTTT. Translating gives CASSPQNTIYF.

The V and J genes are TRBV2 and TRBJ2-3; no clear D gene. The CDR3 is 13 amino acids. Germline-derived CDR1 and CDR2 are SNHLY and FYNNEI. V was trimmed by 1 base and J by 4 bases, leaving 6 bases between them. CDR3 loop: CASSEGRADTQYF. The DNA of the CDR3 is TGTGCCAGCAGTGAAGGACGGGCAGATACGCAGTATTTT.

This rearrangement joins TRBV7-9 to TRBJ1-2; 9 bases are shared with TRBD1. Trimming took 3 bases from V and 0 from J; bases not matched to a gene: 2. This CDR3 has 15 amino acids. Germline-derived CDR1 and CDR2 are SEHNR and FQNEAQ (reference sequence). The DNA for the CDR3 is TGTGCCAGCAGCTTGACAGGGGGGGCTAACTATGGCTACACCTTC. It codes for CASSLTGGANYGYTF.

The rearrangement joins TRBV4-2 to TRBJ2-3; D gene uncertain. V was pared by 4 bases and J by 0 bases, with 8 bases between. This CDR3 comprises 14 residues. Germline CDR1 and CDR2: LGHNA and YNFKEQ. The CDR3 spells CASSPLSSTDTQYF. CDR3 bases: TGTGCCAGCAGCCCTCTTAGCAGCACAGATACGCAGTATTTT.

This clone has a handful of counts. J is TRBJ2-7 and V is TRBV28, with TRBD1 matching 7 bases. With V trimmed by 8 bases and J by 2 bases, 6 bases remained unmatched. This CDR3 has 13 amino acids. Germline values: CDR1 MDHEN, CDR2 SYDVKM. The CDR3 region has the DNA TGTGCCAGCTCAGACAGGGACCCCTACGAGCAGTACTTC. It translates to CASSDRDPYEQYF.

This chain uses TRBV15 with TRBJ2-5; perhaps TRBD2 as D (5 bases). The CDR3 has 14 residues. Germline loops: CDR1 LNHNV, CDR2 YYDKDF (reference sequence). V dropped 8 bases and J dropped 0 bases, with 13 bases sitting between them. In DNA form, the CDR3 reads TGTGCCACCGGAGGTGGCCGTTACCAAGAGACCCAGTACTTC. Its translation: CATGGGRYQETQYF.

This clone appeared once. V gene TRBV6-1 combines with J gene TRBJ1-1; possibly TRBD1 for D (6 bases). Germline V gene sequence: CDR1 MNHNS, CDR2 SASEGT. V was pared by 4 bases and J by 0 bases, with 18 bases between. The CDR3 extends over 17 amino acids. CDR3 in DNA: TGTGCCAGCAGTGCGCCTGGACAGTTTCCAATGAACACTGAAGCTTTCTTT. It yields the protein CASSAPGQFPMNTEAFF.

The CDR3 spells CASSPGGPNEKLFF. As DNA, the CDR3 is TGTGCCAGCAGTCCAGGGGGGCCTAATGAAAAACTGTTTTTT. J is TRBJ1-4 and V is TRBV9; 7 bases are a match to TRBD1. Trimming removed 5 bases from V and 3 bases from J; junction bases left unmatched: 4. The CDR3 covers 14 residues. Germline values: CDR1 SGDLS, CDR2 YYNGEE.